Sequencing of this T cell receptor (beta chain) was carried out in a study of T cell responses to AZD1222 COVID-19 vaccine (dated by TCRdb to the early 2020s). For the study in its entirety: AZD1222 recipients whose second dose came at about 4 weeks and those whose second dose came at about 12 weeks were combined into one group, since spike-specific TCR depth and breadth did not differ between the two schedules. A total of over 230 trial participants underwent TCR sequencing, of whom 207 received two doses of AZD1222 and approximately 25 received two doses of the MenACWY control vaccine. Enrollment into the trials was organized by age into subgroups of 18-55, 56-69 and 70-plus years, and those subgroups contained roughly 160, 29 and 62 TCR-sequenced participants, respectively. The full study reports these points: CD4 TCRs associated with the vaccine covered the entire spike protein, and the dominant responses were in regions 160-218 and 743-854. Reportedly, almost half of the unique spike-specific TCRs recognized epitopes lying outside the regions that are mutated in the B.1.351 and B.1.1.7 variants. Participants were mostly white British, with more females than males. The authors suggested clonal diversity may have been underestimated. Because no day 14 peak-response samples were available, repertoires were characterized only after the peak T cell response. Conclusions about previously exposed vaccinees are limited, since just a handful of AZD1222 recipients were seropositive for SARS-CoV-2 at baseline. The 56-69-year group was small, and its depth increase did not reach significance, likely because of low power. After two AZD1222 doses, both the breadth and the depth of spike-specific TCRs were significantly higher than at day 0 and than in MenACWY recipients.

The germline V gene specifies MNHEY as CDR1 and SVGAGI as CDR2. The CDR3 sequence holds 14 residues, the cysteine and phenylalanine included. Only the CDR3 portion is preserved as DNA: 42 bases, with reading frame beginning at the first base. From V the trimming removes 6 bases and from J it removes 3 bases, while the gene matches leave 7 bases of the junction unaccounted for. A remark on this clone: What antigen it recognizes has not been identified. No qualities accompany the bases; no much larger clone lies one base away.

The time point label here, explained by the study, means: baseline before first vaccination. Vaccinee samples came from UK trials COV001 and COV002, including a single-blind randomized controlled phase 2/3 trial of AZD1222 (ChAdOx1 nCoV-19) in healthy adults. For TCRbeta chain sequencing, PBMC samples were collected from trial participants at day 0 and at day 28 after the second dose. The CDR3 regions of human TCRbeta chains were analyzed by immunosequencing. Regarding the original processing steps: Repertoire TCRs were checked for matches against a reference library of SARS-CoV-2-specific TCRs that had been generated using the MIRA antigen-specificity platform. Breadth was defined as the fraction of unique TCRs that were SARS-CoV-2-associated, and depth was defined as the fraction of total T cells that were SARS-CoV-2-associated. Using the MIRA data, each spike-specific TCR was mapped to the spike region that the TCR reacts to and placed in a CD4 or CD8 class. Log10-transformed breadth and depth values were compared by one-way ANOVA with Sidak's multiple comparisons tests. TCRdb retrieved this table from immuneACCESS and kept in-frame rearrangements only. Not all clones are present; in checked studies, unresolved V genes account for under half, and no reason is known for the remainder. V, J and clone size are taken as reported in that table, and D and trimming were inferred from the DNA itself. The sample has around 170,000 clones on record, roughly 93% of them singletons. The ten largest clones capture roughly 0.99% of the sample.

This clonotype was sampled from an adult in good health. Sequencing was performed on peripheral blood, taken on day 0 of AZD1222 vaccination. Recombination connected TRBV6-5 to TRBJ1-1; 7 bases in the junction line up with TRBD1. This receptor has the CDR3 CASRHRGLDTEAFF. The sequenced DNA: TGTGCCAGCAGACACAGGGGATTGGACACTGAAGCTTTCTTT.